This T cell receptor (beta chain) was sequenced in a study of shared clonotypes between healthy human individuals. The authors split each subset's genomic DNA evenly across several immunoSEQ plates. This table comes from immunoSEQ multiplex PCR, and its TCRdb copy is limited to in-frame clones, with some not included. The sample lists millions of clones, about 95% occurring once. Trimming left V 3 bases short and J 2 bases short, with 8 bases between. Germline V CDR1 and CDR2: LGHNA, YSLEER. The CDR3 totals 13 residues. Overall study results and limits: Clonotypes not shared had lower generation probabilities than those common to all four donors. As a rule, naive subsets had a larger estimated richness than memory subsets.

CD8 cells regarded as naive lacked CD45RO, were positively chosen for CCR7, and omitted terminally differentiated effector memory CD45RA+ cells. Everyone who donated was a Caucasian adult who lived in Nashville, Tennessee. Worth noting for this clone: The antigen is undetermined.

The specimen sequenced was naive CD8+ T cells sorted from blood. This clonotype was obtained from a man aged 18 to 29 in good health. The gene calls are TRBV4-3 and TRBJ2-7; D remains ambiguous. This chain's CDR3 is CASSQSGPYEQYF. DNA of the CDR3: TGCGCCAGCAGCCAGTCCGGGCCCTACGAGCAGTACTTC.